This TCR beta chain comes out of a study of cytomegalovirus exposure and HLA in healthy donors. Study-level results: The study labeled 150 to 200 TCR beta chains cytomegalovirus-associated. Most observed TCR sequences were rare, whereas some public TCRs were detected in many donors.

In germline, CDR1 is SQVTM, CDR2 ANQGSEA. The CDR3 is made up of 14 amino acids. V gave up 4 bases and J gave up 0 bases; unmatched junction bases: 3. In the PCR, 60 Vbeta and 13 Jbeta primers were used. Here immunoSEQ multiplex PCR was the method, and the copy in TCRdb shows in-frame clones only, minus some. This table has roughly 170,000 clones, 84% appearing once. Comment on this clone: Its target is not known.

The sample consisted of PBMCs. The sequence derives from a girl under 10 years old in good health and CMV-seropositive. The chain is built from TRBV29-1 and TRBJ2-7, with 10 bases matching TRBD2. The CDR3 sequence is CSVGSSGSSYEQYF. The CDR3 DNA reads TGCAGCGTTGGTTCTAGCGGGAGCTCCTACGAGCAGTACTTC.